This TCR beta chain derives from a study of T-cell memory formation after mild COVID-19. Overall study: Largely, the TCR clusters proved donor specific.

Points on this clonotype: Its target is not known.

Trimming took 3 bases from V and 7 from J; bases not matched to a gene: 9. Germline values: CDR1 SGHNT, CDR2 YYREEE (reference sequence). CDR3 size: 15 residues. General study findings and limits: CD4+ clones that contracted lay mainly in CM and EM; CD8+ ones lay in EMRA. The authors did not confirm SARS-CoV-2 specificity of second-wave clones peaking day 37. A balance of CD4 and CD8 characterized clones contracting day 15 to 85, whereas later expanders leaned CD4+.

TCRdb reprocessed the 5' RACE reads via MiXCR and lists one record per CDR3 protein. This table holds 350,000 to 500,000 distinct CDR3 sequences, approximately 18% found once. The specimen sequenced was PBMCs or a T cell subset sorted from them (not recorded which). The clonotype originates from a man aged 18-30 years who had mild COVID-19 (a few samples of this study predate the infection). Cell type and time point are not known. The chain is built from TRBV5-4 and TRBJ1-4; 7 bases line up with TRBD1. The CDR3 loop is CASSSITTGSEKLFF. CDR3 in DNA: TGTGCCAGCAGCTCTATCACGACAGGGAGTGAAAAACTGTTTTTT.